These 26 T cell receptor beta chains came from one sample sequenced in a study of neurological immune-mediated disorders. TCRdb processed the 5' RACE reads anew with MiXCR; each CDR3 protein has one entry. The data contain 15,000 to 20,000 distinct CDR3 sequences, 9.5% to 12% of them singletons. The sample comprised CD8+ T cells from blood. These receptors came from a woman in her 50s in good health.

This clonotype was recorded many times. The chain joins TRBV7-8 to TRBJ2-5, with TRBD1 identical over 9 bases. The CDR3 runs to 14 residues. V trimming: 4 bases; J trimming: 5 bases; junction bases outside the gene matches: 5. Germline CDR1 SGHVS, CDR2 FQNEAQ. The CDR3 sequence: CASSYRGTGETQYF. DNA of the CDR3: TGTGCCAGCAGCTATAGAGGGACAGGGGAGACCCAGTACTTC.

This clonotype was seen repeatedly, ten times or more. The chain employs TRBV7-9 and TRBJ2-2, with 8 bases fitting TRBD1. Germline trimming cut 5 bases from V and 4 bases from J; bases unmatched to any gene: 6. This CDR3 region has 15 residues. CDR1 is SEHNR and CDR2 is FQNEAQ in the germline V gene (reference sequence). As DNA, the CDR3 is TGTGCCAGCAGCATAGACAGGGGTGGCACCGGGGAGCTGTTTTTT. This gives the protein CASSIDRGGTGELFF.

This clonotype was seen only a few times. This chain connects TRBV28 to TRBJ1-2; D unresolved. CDR3 length: 14 amino acids. Between the trimmed V and J ends, which lost 7 bases and 4 bases, there was a span of 16 bases. The germline gives CDR1 MDHEN, CDR2 SYDVKM. CDR3 coding DNA: TGTGCCAGCACCGCTGGGATGGAAGGCTATGGCTACACCTTC. Translated, it gives CASTAGMEGYGYTF.

This clonotype was picked up many times. This chain joins TRBV6-2 or TRBV6-3 and TRBJ1-5, with D uncertain. The V gene lost 3 bases and the J gene lost 7 bases, with 4 bases spanning the gap. This CDR3 region has 11 residues. From germline, CDR1 is MNHEY and CDR2 SVGEGT. The CDR3 region is CASSYPQPQHF. CDR3 DNA sequence: TGTGCCAGCAGTTATCCGCAGCCCCAGCATTTT.

This clonotype has at least ten counts. V usage is TRBV12-3 or TRBV12-4 and J usage is TRBJ2-1, with D perhaps matching TRBD1 (6 bases). V was clipped by 6 bases and J by 3 bases, with 6 bases between them. CDR3 length equals 12 residues. CDR3 nucleotide sequence: TGTGCCAGCAGAGGGGGCTACAATGAGCAGTTCTTC. This gives the protein CASRGGYNEQFF.

This clonotype was seen at least ten times. V is TRBV6-6 and J is TRBJ2-1; 14 nucleotides agree with TRBD2. Germline CDR1 reads MNHNY; CDR2 reads SVGAGI (reference sequence). After removal of 0 bases from V and 8 bases from J, the junction contained 3 bases not matched to a gene. The CDR3 contains 16 residues. Here the CDR3 reads CASSYSGTSGGDEQFF. CDR3 nucleotides: TGTGCCAGCAGTTACTCAGGGACTAGCGGGGGCGATGAGCAGTTCTTC.

This clonotype was seen repeatedly, ten times or more. The chain couples TRBV10-3 to TRBJ2-7, with D uncertain. Trimming stripped 2 bases from V and 3 bases from J, with 8 bases between. The CDR3 spans 13 residues. Germline CDR1 reads ENHRY; CDR2 reads SYGVKD. In DNA form, the CDR3 reads TGTGCCATCAGTGAGCAGAACAACTACGAGCAGTACTTC. Translated, it gives CAISEQNNYEQYF.

Notes on this clonotype: Without the conserved terminal phenylalanine or tryptophan, this CDR3 likely stems from a read error. The chain links TRBV5-1 to TRBJ2-1; TRBD1 might be the D (6 bases). Trimming removed 4 bases from V and 6 bases from J, with 11 bases in between. CDR3 length: 13 residues. The germline V gene has CDR1 SGHRS and CDR2 YFSETQ. CDR3 nucleotides: TGCGCCAGCAGCAGGGGGACACTCAATGAGCAGTTCTTA. Translation: CASSRGTLNEQFL.

The sample holds many counts of this clonotype. The V call is TRBV20-1, the J call TRBJ2-7, with TRBD2 identical over 11 bases. This CDR3 region has 15 residues. V lost 4 bases and J lost 1; bases outside the gene matches: 6. Germline V gene sequence: CDR1 DFQATT, CDR2 SNEGSKA (reference sequence). The CDR3 DNA reads TGCAGTGCTAAGGAGACTAGCGGGGCATCCTACGAGCAGTACTTC. This encodes CSAKETSGASYEQYF.

This clonotype showed up many times. The rearrangement links TRBV20-1 to TRBJ2-1, with 12 bases that match TRBD2. CDR3 length equals 17 residues. The J segment lost 8 bases and the V segment lost 5 bases, leaving 16 bases of the junction unmatched. CDR1 and CDR2 (germline): DFQATT, SNEGSKA (reference sequence). The CDR3 DNA is TGCAGTGCTCACGGGGGGTCTAGCGGGAGGGCCCTCGATGAGCAGTTCTTC. This translates into CSAHGGSSGRALDEQFF.

In its sample, this clonotype was seen many times. The rearrangement uses TRBV29-1 and TRBJ2-7; 9 bases are shared with TRBD2. V gave up 7 bases and J gave up 1 base; unmatched junction bases: 11. Germline V gene sequence: CDR1 SQVTM, CDR2 ANQGSEA. This CDR3 spans 15 amino acids. In DNA, the CDR3 is TGCAGCGCTGGGGGTGGTAGCGGGAGATCCTACGAGCAGTACTTC. Translating it yields CSAGGGSGRSYEQYF.

This clonotype was detected many times. The J gene is TRBJ1-6, the V gene TRBV15, with a possible D match to TRBD1 (5 bases). The CDR3 totals 16 residues. CDR1 is LNHNV, CDR2 YYDKDF, per germline (reference sequence). Between the trimmed V and J ends, which lost 0 bases and 6 bases, there was a span of 12 bases. The CDR3: CATSRDPPGSNSPLHF. In DNA form, the CDR3 reads TGTGCCACCAGCAGAGATCCGCCAGGGAGTAATTCACCCCTCCACTTT.

Many counts were recorded for this clonotype. The V gene is TRBV29-1, the J gene TRBJ2-7; TRBD1 matches 9 bases. The CDR3 length is 13 residues. Trimming at V came to 7 bases and at J to 4 bases, leaving 8 bases not matched to a gene. The germline gives CDR1 SQVTM, CDR2 ANQGSEA. CDR3 sequence (DNA): TGCAGCGCATTGGACAGGGGATCGTACGAGCAGTACTTC. Amino acid sequence: CSALDRGSYEQYF.

This clonotype appeared many times. The J gene is TRBJ2-1, the V gene TRBV3-1; 10 positions agree with TRBD2. The junction had 9 bases not matched to a gene; V was cut back by 3 bases and J by 4 bases. Germline V gives CDR1 LGHDT, CDR2 YNNKEL (reference sequence). There are 17 residues in the CDR3. CDR3 bases: TGTGCCAGCAGCCATGCTAGCGGGGGCCCCCCTTACAATGAGCAGTTCTTC. Protein sequence: CASSHASGGPPYNEQFF.

The table lists this clonotype with many counts. The rearrangement uses TRBV5-1 and TRBJ2-2, with D possibly matching TRBD2 (5 bases). Germline CDR1 reads SGHRS; CDR2 reads YFSETQ. The V gene lost 4 bases and the J gene lost 5 bases, with 15 bases spanning the gap. The CDR3 length is 15 residues. CDR3 in DNA: TGCGCCAGCAGCGCCGGATTGACGGGGACCGGGGAGCTGTTTTTT. It codes for CASSAGLTGTGELFF.

This clonotype was seen repeatedly, ten times or more. This chain links TRBV20-1 with TRBJ1-1; D gene uncertain. Deletions cut 6 bases from V and 4 bases from J, with 18 bases between. The CDR3 has 14 amino acids. Per germline, CDR1 DFQATT and CDR2 SNEGSKA (reference sequence). CDR3 sequence reads: CSANFGFAGTEAFF. Here the CDR3 DNA reads TGCAGTGCAAATTTCGGGTTCGCGGGCACTGAAGCTTTCTTT.

This clonotype was recorded at least ten times. J is TRBJ2-3 and V is TRBV9, with 7 bases fitting TRBD2. CDR1 SGDLS and CDR2 YYNGEE come from the germline V gene. The CDR3 is made up of 16 amino acids. V dropped 6 bases and J dropped 3; count of bases not matched to a gene: 13. The CDR3 nucleotides are TGTGCCAGCAACCTCCAGGGCGGGGGTTTGACAGATACGCAGTATTTT. It is translated as CASNLQGGGLTDTQYF.

The chain carries TRBV29-1 and TRBJ2-7; D gene uncertain. This CDR3 comprises 12 residues. Germline CDR1 SQVTM, CDR2 ANQGSEA. Trimming removed 4 bases at V and 0 bases at J, with 7 bases between. The CDR3, as DNA: TGCAGCGTTGGTAGCAGCTCCTACGAGCAGTACTTC. This codes for CSVGSSSYEQYF.

This clonotype was seen at least ten times. The V call is TRBV7-9, the J call TRBJ2-7; 7 positions agree with TRBD1. The ends lost 1 base at V and 0 bases at J; junction bases unmatched: 3. The CDR3 is made up of 15 amino acids. The V gene's germline CDR1 is SEHNR and CDR2 FQNEAQ (reference sequence). CDR3 nucleotides: TGTGCCAGCAGCTTAGGTGGACAGGACTCCTACGAGCAGTACTTC. Amino acid sequence: CASSLGGQDSYEQYF.

At least ten counts were recorded for this clonotype. This chain connects TRBV4-3 to TRBJ2-7; unclear D gene. Trimming removed 0 bases from V and 5 bases from J, with 8 bases in between. The germline V gene encodes CDR1 LGHNA and CDR2 YSLEER. The CDR3 spans 13 residues. The CDR3 reads CASSQDGFNEQYF. The CDR3 DNA is TGCGCCAGCAGCCAAGATGGGTTCAACGAGCAGTACTTC.

V and J are TRBV4-1 and TRBJ2-3, with TRBD1 as a possible D gene (6 bases). Germline CDR1 MGHRA, CDR2 YSYEKL. Trimming shortened V by 0 bases and J by 2 bases, and 9 bases separated the two germline ends. This CDR3 has 15 residues. Here the CDR3 DNA reads TGCGCCAGCAGCCAAGAAGGGGGTTCCACAGATACGCAGTATTTT. Its protein is CASSQEGGSTDTQYF.

This clonotype was detected many times. The gene calls are TRBV5-6 and TRBJ2-1; D is possibly TRBD2 (5 bases). The V gene's germline CDR1 is SGHDT and CDR2 YYEEEE. The CDR3 has 14 residues. V was trimmed by 2 bases and J by 8 bases, leaving 14 bases between them. The CDR3 nucleotides are TGTGCCAGCAGCTTATCTGCCGGGAACGATGAGCAGTTCTTC. Protein sequence: CASSLSAGNDEQFF.

This clonotype occurred many times. The chain employs TRBV29-1 and TRBJ1-3; D gene uncertain. V lost 6 bases, J lost 2 bases, and 11 bases lay in between. The CDR3 sequence is 13 residues long. Germline values: CDR1 SQVTM, CDR2 ANQGSEA. For the CDR3, the DNA is TGCAGCGTGGGCCCTAATCCTGGAAACACCATATATTTT. Amino acid sequence: CSVGPNPGNTIYF.

This clonotype has a count of ten or more. CDR3: CASSYSSPSTYEQYF. Written as DNA, the CDR3 is TGTGCCAGCAGTTACTCGTCCCCTTCAACCTACGAGCAGTACTTC. The chain uses TRBV6-2 or TRBV6-3 and TRBJ2-7; unclear D gene. CDR3 length: 15 residues. The germline V and J ends were trimmed by 0 bases and 2 bases, with 11 bases remaining between them. Germline-derived CDR1 and CDR2 are MNHEY and SVGEGT.

V usage is TRBV7-9 and J usage is TRBJ1-1, with D hard to call. CDR3 length equals 13 residues. The V end was cut by 1 base, the J end by 1 base, with 4 bases between. Germline V gene data show CDR1 as SEHNR and CDR2 as FQNEAQ (reference sequence). CDR3 bases: TGTGCCAGCAGCTTAGACGCGAACACTGAAGCTTTCTTT. Its protein product is CASSLDANTEAFF.

This clonotype was picked up many times. The genes are TRBV5-1 and TRBJ2-1; maybe TRBD2 (7 bases). The CDR3 extends over 17 amino acids. V was clipped by 0 bases and J by 7 bases, with 20 bases between them. Germline CDR1 and CDR2: SGHRS and YFSETQ. The CDR3 DNA reads as TGCGCCAGCAGCTTGGAGGGGGGACTACCCGGCTATAATGAGCAGTTCTTC. It specifies CASSLEGGLPGYNEQFF.